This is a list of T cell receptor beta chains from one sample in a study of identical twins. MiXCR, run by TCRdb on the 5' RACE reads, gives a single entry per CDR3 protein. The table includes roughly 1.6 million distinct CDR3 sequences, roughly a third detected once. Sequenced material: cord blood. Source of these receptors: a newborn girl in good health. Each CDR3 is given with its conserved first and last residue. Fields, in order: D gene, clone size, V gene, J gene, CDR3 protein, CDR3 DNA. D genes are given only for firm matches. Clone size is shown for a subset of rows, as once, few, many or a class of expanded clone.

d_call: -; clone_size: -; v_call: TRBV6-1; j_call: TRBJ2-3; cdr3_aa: CASTLSGGTDTQYF; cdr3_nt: TGTGCCAGCACTCTCTCGGGGGGCACAGATACGCAGTATTTT
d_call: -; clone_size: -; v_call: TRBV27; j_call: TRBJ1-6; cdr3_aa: CASSLQPNSPLHF; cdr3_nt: TGTGCCAGCAGTTTACAGCCTAATTCACCCCTCCACTTT
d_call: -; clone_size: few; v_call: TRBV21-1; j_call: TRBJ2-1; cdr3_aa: CASSKVGTGGNEQFF; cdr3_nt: TGTGCCAGCAGCAAAGTAGGGACAGGGGGGAATGAGCAGTTCTTC
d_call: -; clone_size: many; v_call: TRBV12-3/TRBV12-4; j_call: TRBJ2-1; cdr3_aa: CASSLIDEQFF; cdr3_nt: TGTGCCAGCAGTTTGATCGATGAGCAGTTCTTC
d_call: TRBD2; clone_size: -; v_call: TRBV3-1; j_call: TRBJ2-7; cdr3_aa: CASSPITSGGVYEQYF; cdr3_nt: TGTGCCAGCAGCCCTATTACTAGCGGGGGGGTCTACGAGCAGTACTTC
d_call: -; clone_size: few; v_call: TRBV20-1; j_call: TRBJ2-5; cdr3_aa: CSASQGQKRETQYF; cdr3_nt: TGCAGTGCTAGCCAGGGACAAAAGCGGGAGACCCAGTACTTC
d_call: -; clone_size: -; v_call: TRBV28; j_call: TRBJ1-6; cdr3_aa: CASSSLDRYNSPLHF; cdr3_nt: TGTGCCAGCAGTTCCCTCGATCGGTATAATTCACCCCTCCACTTT
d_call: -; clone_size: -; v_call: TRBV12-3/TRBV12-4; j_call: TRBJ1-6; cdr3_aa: CASSSQQIKPLHF; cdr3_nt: TGTGCCAGCAGTTCCCAGCAAATAAAACCCCTCCACTTT
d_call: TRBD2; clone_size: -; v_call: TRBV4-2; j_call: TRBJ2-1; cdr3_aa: CASSQRTSGRNEQFF; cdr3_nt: TGTGCCAGCAGCCAAAGGACTAGCGGACGCAATGAGCAGTTCTTC
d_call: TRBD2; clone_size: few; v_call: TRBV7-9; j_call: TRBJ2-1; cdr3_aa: CASSLVFSLEREAINEQFF; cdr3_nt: TGTGCCAGCAGCTTAGTATTTTCTTTGGAGCGGGAGGCAATCAATGAGCAGTTCTTC
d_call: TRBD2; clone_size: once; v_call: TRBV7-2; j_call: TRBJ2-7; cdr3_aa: CASSLAPGLAGGAYEQYF; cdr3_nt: TGTGCCAGCAGCTTAGCCCCCGGACTAGCGGGGGGGGCCTACGAGCAGTACTTC
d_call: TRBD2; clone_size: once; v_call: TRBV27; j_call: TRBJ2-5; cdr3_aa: CASSWLAGDQETQYF; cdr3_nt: TGTGCCAGCAGTTGGCTAGCGGGGGACCAAGAGACCCAGTACTTC
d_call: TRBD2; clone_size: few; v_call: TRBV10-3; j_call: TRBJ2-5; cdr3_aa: CAISESGTSGSNEQYF; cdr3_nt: TGTGCCATCAGTGAGTCGGGGACTAGCGGGAGCAATGAGCAGTACTTC
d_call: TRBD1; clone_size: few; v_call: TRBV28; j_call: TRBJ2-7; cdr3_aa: CASRMTGNGYEQYF; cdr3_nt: TGTGCCAGCAGAATGACAGGGAACGGGTACGAGCAGTACTTC
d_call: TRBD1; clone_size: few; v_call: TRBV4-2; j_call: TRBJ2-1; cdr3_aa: CASSQENRGDNEQFF; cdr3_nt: TGTGCCAGCAGCCAAGAGAACAGGGGTGACAATGAGCAGTTCTTC
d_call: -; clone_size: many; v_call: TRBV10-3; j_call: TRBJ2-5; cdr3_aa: CAISEFGARAETQYF; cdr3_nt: TGTGCCATCAGTGAGTTTGGGGCGCGAGCAGAGACCCAGTACTTC
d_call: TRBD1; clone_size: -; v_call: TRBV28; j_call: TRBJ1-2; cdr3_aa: CASSLAGGDASGYTF; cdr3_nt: TGTGCCAGCAGTTTGGCAGGGGGAGATGCGAGTGGCTACACCTTC
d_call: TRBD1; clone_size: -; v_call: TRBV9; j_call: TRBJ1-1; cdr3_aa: CASSVATGGTEAFF; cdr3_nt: TGTGCCAGCAGCGTAGCCACAGGGGGCACTGAAGCTTTCTTT
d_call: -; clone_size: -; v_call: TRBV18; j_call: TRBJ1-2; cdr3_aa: CASHAGTGTNYGYTF; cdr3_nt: TGTGCCAGTCACGCCGGAACGGGAACTAACTATGGCTACACCTTC
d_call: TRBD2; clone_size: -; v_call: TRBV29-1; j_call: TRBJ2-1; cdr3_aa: CSVSGGGVNEQFF; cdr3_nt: TGCAGCGTTTCGGGCGGGGGGGTTAATGAGCAGTTCTTC
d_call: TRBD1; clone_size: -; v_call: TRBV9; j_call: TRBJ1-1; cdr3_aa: CASSVVGTGGPKNTEAFF; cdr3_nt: TGTGCCAGCAGCGTAGTGGGGACAGGGGGCCCCAAAAACACTGAAGCTTTCTTT
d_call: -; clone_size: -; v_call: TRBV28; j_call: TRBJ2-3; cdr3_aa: CASSTPQGGGGTDTQYF; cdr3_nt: TGTGCCAGCAGTACACCGCAGGGGGGTGGAGGCACAGATACGCAGTATTTT
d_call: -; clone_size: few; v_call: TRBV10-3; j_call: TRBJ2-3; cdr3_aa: CAISLLGTDTQYF; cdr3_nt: TGTGCCATCAGTCTACTAGGCACAGATACGCAGTATTTT
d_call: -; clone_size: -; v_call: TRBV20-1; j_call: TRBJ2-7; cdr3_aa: CSATRFGYNEQYF; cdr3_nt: TGCAGTGCCACGCGGTTCGGGTACAATGAGCAGTACTTC
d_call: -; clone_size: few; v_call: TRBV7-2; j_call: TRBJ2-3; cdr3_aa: CASSLAGLDTDTQYF; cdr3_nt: TGTGCCAGCAGCTTAGCCGGACTCGACACAGATACGCAGTATTTT
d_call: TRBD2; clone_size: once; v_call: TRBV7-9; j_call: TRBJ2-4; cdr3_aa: CASSRQGLAGNIQYF; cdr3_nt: TGTGCCAGCAGCAGACAGGGACTAGCGGGCAACATTCAGTACTTC
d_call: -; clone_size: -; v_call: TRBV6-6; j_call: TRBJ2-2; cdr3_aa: CASTTTGELFF; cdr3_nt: TGTGCCAGCACCACCACCGGGGAGCTGTTTTTT
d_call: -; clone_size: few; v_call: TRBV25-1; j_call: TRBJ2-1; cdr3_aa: CASSAGRGFLSEQFF; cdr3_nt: TGTGCCAGCAGTGCGGGGCGTGGGTTTTTAAGTGAGCAGTTCTTC
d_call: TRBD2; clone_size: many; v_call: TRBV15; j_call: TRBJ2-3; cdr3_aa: CATRGGSTDTQYF; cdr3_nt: TGTGCCACCCGCGGGGGTAGCACAGATACGCAGTATTTT
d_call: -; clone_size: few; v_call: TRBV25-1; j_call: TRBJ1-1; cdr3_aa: CASREQGNTEAFF; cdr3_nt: TGTGCCAGCAGAGAACAGGGGAACACTGAAGCTTTCTTT
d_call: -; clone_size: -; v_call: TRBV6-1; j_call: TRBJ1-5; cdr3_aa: CASCPQVGTLGTQHF; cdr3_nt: TGTGCCAGCTGCCCCCAAGTTGGGACCTTGGGGACCCAGCATTTT
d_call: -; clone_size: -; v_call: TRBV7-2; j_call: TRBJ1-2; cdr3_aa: CASSSFTNYGYTF; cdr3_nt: TGTGCCAGTTCGTCGTTCACTAACTATGGCTACACCTTC
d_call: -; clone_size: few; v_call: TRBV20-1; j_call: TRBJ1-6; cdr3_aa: CSARSRQSSYNSPLHF; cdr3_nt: TGCAGTGCTAGAAGCCGGCAGAGCTCCTATAATTCACCCCTCCACTTT
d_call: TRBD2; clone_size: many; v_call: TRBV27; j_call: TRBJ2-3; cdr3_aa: CASSFGTSANTDTQYF; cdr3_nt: TGTGCCAGCAGTTTCGGGACTAGTGCAAACACAGATACGCAGTATTTT
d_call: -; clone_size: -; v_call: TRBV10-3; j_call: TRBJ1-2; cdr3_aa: CAISPIRVATNYGYTF; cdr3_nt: TGTGCCATCAGTCCGATAAGAGTTGCCACTAACTATGGCTACACCTTC
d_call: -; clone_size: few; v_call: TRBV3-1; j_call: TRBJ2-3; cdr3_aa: CASSQNPGLPYPSTDTQYF; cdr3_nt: TGTGCCAGCAGCCAAAATCCGGGACTTCCCTATCCTAGCACAGATACGCAGTATTTT
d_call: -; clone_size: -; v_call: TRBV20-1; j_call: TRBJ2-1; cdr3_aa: CSARIREIYNEQFF; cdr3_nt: TGCAGTGCTAGAATACGGGAGATATACAATGAGCAGTTCTTC